This T cell receptor (beta chain) was profiled in a study of blood T cells in healthy people across ages. Broader study findings: Strong correlation linked observed beta diversity and percent naive T cells.

In regard to this clonotype: Its antigen remains unidentified.

Each donor was a healthy Caucasian individual from Russia, aged about 6 to 100. The V end was cut by 2 bases, the J end by 0 bases, with 11 bases between. Germline assignment: CDR1 SGHTA and CDR2 FQGNSA. The CDR3 extends over 16 amino acids. The authors ran a second PCR of about 7 to 11 cycles using a sample-barcoded 5' primer and a J-beta primer mix. TCRdb called the 5' RACE reads again in MiXCR, with one record for every CDR3 protein. Among over a million distinct CDR3 sequences, roughly 64% were seen once, and the ten largest hold 5.5% to 8%. The sample was blood. The V call is TRBV7-2, the J call TRBJ2-4; D is ambiguous. The receptor's source is a young man in good health. As DNA, the CDR3 is TGTGCCAGCAGCTTAATAGCTGACCTAGCCAAAAACATTCAGTACTTC. Translated: CASSLIADLAKNIQYF.